This is a list of T cell receptor beta chains from one sample in a study of cytomegalovirus exposure and HLA in healthy donors. Data came from immunoSEQ multiplex PCR; TCRdb stores just in-frame clones and leaves some out. The repertoire holds 100,000 or so clones, with approximately 86% as singletons. Sequenced: PBMCs. These receptors all come from a woman between 18 and 30 years old in good health and CMV-seropositive. The CDR3 runs from the conserved cysteine through the conserved F or W. D genes are given only for firm matches. Not all rows give a size; the values are once, few, many and, for expanded clones, a class.

v_gene: TRBV14
d_gene: .
abundance: few
j_gene: TRBJ1-2
CDR3aa: CASSQGTPGGYTF
CDR3nt: TGTGCCAGCAGCCAGGGGACACCGGGAGGCTACACCTTC

v_gene: TRBV5-4
d_gene: .
abundance: .
j_gene: TRBJ2-3
CDR3aa: CASSGTGSRTDTQYF
CDR3nt: TGTGCCAGCAGCGGAACGGGTTCCCGCACAGATACGCAGTATTTT

v_gene: TRBV7-9
d_gene: TRBD2
abundance: .
j_gene: TRBJ2-3
CDR3aa: CASSLRRAGGTDTQYF
CDR3nt: TGTGCCAGCAGCTTAAGAAGAGCGGGAGGCACAGATACGCAGTATTTT

v_gene: TRBV2
d_gene: TRBD2
abundance: .
j_gene: TRBJ2-5
CDR3aa: CASSLTSGQETQYF
CDR3nt: TGTGCCAGCAGTCTGACTAGCGGACAAGAGACCCAGTACTTC

v_gene: TRBV6-5
d_gene: TRBD2
abundance: once
j_gene: TRBJ2-7
CDR3aa: CASSYSNRGGEQYF
CDR3nt: TGTGCCAGCAGTTACTCGAACCGCGGGGGCGAGCAGTACTTC

v_gene: TRBV4-1
d_gene: .
abundance: .
j_gene: TRBJ1-4
CDR3aa: CASSQPRDSREKLFF
CDR3nt: TGCGCCAGCAGCCAACCCCGGGACTCTCGGGAAAAACTGTTTTTT

v_gene: TRBV6-5
d_gene: .
abundance: .
j_gene: TRBJ2-5
CDR3aa: CASSYSRGPLGTQYF
CDR3nt: TGTGCCAGCAGTTACTCTCGCGGGCCCTTGGGGACCCAGTACTTC

v_gene: TRBV5-4
d_gene: TRBD2
abundance: .
j_gene: TRBJ2-1
CDR3aa: CANDGLAGGSSYNEQFF
CDR3nt: TGTGCCAACGACGGACTAGCGGGAGGGAGCTCCTACAATGAGCAGTTCTTC

v_gene: TRBV7-2
d_gene: .
abundance: once
j_gene: TRBJ2-5
CDR3aa: CASSLRKEETQYF
CDR3nt: TGTGCCAGCAGCTTACGTAAGGAGGAGACCCAGTACTTC

v_gene: TRBV5-5
d_gene: TRBD2
abundance: .
j_gene: TRBJ2-1
CDR3aa: CASSLEAGVSNEQFF
CDR3nt: TGTGCCAGCAGCTTGGAGGCGGGAGTGAGCAATGAGCAGTTCTTC

v_gene: TRBV9
d_gene: TRBD2
abundance: .
j_gene: TRBJ2-2
CDR3aa: CASSVSGTNTGELFF
CDR3nt: TGTGCCAGCAGCGTTAGCGGGACGAACACCGGGGAGCTGTTTTTT

v_gene: TRBV6-1
d_gene: TRBD1
abundance: .
j_gene: TRBJ1-6
CDR3aa: CASSEDKTGAAYNSPLHF
CDR3nt: TGTGCCAGCAGTGAAGATAAGACAGGGGCGGCCTATAATTCACCCCTCCACTTT

v_gene: TRBV4-2
d_gene: TRBD2
abundance: .
j_gene: TRBJ2-2
CDR3aa: CASSQEGTSGSANTGELFF
CDR3nt: TGTGCCAGCAGCCAAGAAGGTACCAGCGGGAGCGCGAACACCGGGGAGCTGTTTTTT

v_gene: TRBV7-2
d_gene: TRBD1
abundance: .
j_gene: TRBJ2-7
CDR3aa: CASSFQTGAGFEQYF
CDR3nt: TGTGCCAGCAGCTTTCAGACAGGGGCGGGGTTCGAGCAGTACTTC

v_gene: TRBV7-9
d_gene: TRBD1
abundance: once
j_gene: TRBJ1-5
CDR3aa: CATSTQGLNQPQHF
CDR3nt: TGTGCCACCTCTACACAGGGGTTAAATCAGCCCCAGCATTTT

v_gene: TRBV5-1
d_gene: .
abundance: few
j_gene: TRBJ1-1
CDR3aa: CASSQGVNTEAFF
CDR3nt: TGCGCCAGCAGTCAAGGGGTGAACACTGAAGCTTTCTTT

v_gene: TRBV11-2
d_gene: .
abundance: .
j_gene: TRBJ2-7
CDR3aa: CASSSIRGKPSHEQYF
CDR3nt: TGTGCCAGCAGCTCCATCCGCGGGAAGCCTTCCCACGAGCAGTACTTC

v_gene: TRBV18
d_gene: .
abundance: .
j_gene: TRBJ2-6
CDR3aa: CASSQRRGREAGANVLTF
CDR3nt: TGTGCCAGCTCACAAAGGAGGGGGCGCGAAGCCGGGGCCAACGTCCTGACTTTC

v_gene: TRBV2
d_gene: .
abundance: .
j_gene: TRBJ1-4
CDR3aa: CASSDAGFGTNEKLFF
CDR3nt: TGTGCCAGCAGTGACGCAGGGTTTGGAACTAATGAAAAACTGTTTTTT

v_gene: TRBV7-6
d_gene: .
abundance: .
j_gene: TRBJ2-3
CDR3aa: CASSFGQPLTGTDTQYF
CDR3nt: TGTGCCAGCAGCTTTGGACAGCCACTCACAGGCACAGATACGCAGTATTTT

v_gene: TRBV4-1
d_gene: TRBD2
abundance: .
j_gene: TRBJ2-1
CDR3aa: CASSQDLAGASYNEQFF
CDR3nt: TGCGCCAGCAGCCAGGATCTAGCGGGAGCCTCCTACAATGAGCAGTTCTTC

v_gene: TRBV25-1
d_gene: TRBD2
abundance: .
j_gene: TRBJ2-3
CDR3aa: CASSASTGVAGAGGTQYF
CDR3nt: TGTGCCAGCAGTGCCTCCACGGGGGTAGCGGGGGCCGGAGGTACGCAGTATTTT

v_gene: TRBV4-2
d_gene: .
abundance: .
j_gene: TRBJ1-6
CDR3aa: CASSQGLKGEALHF
CDR3nt: TGTGCCAGCAGCCAAGGCCTAAAAGGGGAAGCCCTCCACTTT

v_gene: TRBV6-6
d_gene: .
abundance: .
j_gene: TRBJ2-7
CDR3aa: CASSYSQPSSYEQYF
CDR3nt: TGTGCCAGCAGTTACTCTCAGCCTAGTTCCTACGAGCAGTACTTC

v_gene: TRBV2
d_gene: TRBD1
abundance: .
j_gene: TRBJ1-1
CDR3aa: CASSGTVNTEAFF
CDR3nt: TGTGCCAGCAGCGGGACAGTGAACACTGAAGCTTTCTTT

v_gene: TRBV5-8
d_gene: .
abundance: .
j_gene: TRBJ2-7
CDR3aa: CASSRLAAVGGEQYF
CDR3nt: TGTGCCAGCAGCCGGCTAGCGGCCGTAGGGGGGGAGCAGTACTTC